This TCR beta chain was sequenced during a study of blood T cell repertoires in COVID-19. CDR3 size: 13 residues. CDR1 is MNHEY and CDR2 is SVGAGI in the germline V gene. The V and J ends lost 10 bases and 6 bases, in that order; junction bases with no gene match: 8. This table comes from immunoSEQ multiplex PCR, and its TCRdb copy is limited to in-frame clones, with some not included. This table has around 300,000 clones, 80% to 90% appearing once. Participant ages covered roughly 18 to 89 years across around 22 US areas. V is TRBV6-5 and J is TRBJ2-2; 7 bases match TRBD2. The sequenced material came from PBMCs or T cells enriched from blood (not recorded which). The receptor comes from a man in his thirties or forties who had recovered from COVID-19. The CDR3 coding sequence is TGTGCCACCCAGGGAGGGCAAGCCGGGGAGCTGTTTTTT. This codes for CATQGGQAGELFF.